This TCR beta chain was found in a study of blood T cell repertoires in COVID-19. This CDR3 spans 13 amino acids. J lost 3 bases, V lost 6 bases, and 3 bases had no gene match. In germline, CDR1 is WSHSY, CDR2 SAAADI. The protocol was immunoSEQ multiplex PCR, while the TCRdb copy is restricted to in-frame clones and leaves out a portion. The table has a few hundred thousand clones, around 83% seen once; the top ten hold roughly 1.1%. This clone has a single count. Material: peripheral blood. The TCR originated in a woman between 45 and 60 years old with acute or convalescent COVID-19. The chain recombines TRBV10-2 with TRBJ2-7, with TRBD2 matching over 9 bases. The CDR3 loop reads CASRATSGYEQYF. CDR3 sequence (DNA): TGCGCCAGCAGGGCGACTAGCGGCTACGAGCAGTACTTC.